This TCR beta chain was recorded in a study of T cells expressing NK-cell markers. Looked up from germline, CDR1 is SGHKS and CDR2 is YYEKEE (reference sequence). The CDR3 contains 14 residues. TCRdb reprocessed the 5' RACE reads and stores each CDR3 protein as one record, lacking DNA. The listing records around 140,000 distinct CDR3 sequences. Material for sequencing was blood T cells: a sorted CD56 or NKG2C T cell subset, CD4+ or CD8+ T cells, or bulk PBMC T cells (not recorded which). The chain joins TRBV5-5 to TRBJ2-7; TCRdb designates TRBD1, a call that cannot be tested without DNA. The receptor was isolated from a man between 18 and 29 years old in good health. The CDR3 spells CASWVGTGSYEQYF.